The sequence of this T cell receptor (beta chain) was determined in a study of blood T cell repertoires in COVID-19. About the study: Sample material is recorded as cDNA or gDNA derived from T cells, B-cell-depleted T cells, or PBMCs.

Produced via immunoSEQ multiplex PCR; TCRdb's table is partial and in-frame only. The repertoire holds some 210,000 clones, roughly four fifths seen once, with 7.6% in the top ten. The sequencing input was peripheral blood. This clonotype originated in a woman in her 50s with active or convalescent COVID-19.

In DNA, the CDR3 is TGTGCCACCAGTGATCCGGGGTACGAGACCCAGTACTTC. Protein: CATSDPGYETQYF. This chain joins TRBV24-1 and TRBJ2-5; possibly TRBD2 for D (5 bases). Trimming took off 3 bases at V and 5 bases at J, with 9 bases between the two ends. Germline values: CDR1 KGHDR, CDR2 SFDVKD. The CDR3 is made up of 13 amino acids.